The clone carrying this TCR beta chain was picked up a small number of times. TCRdb itself ran the 5' RACE reads through MiXCR, one entry per CDR3 protein. The sample lists 300,000 to 400,000 distinct CDR3 sequences; approximately 14% were seen once. From germline, CDR1 is DFQATT and CDR2 SNEGSKA (reference sequence). The CDR3 spans 14 residues. The germline V and J ends were trimmed by 6 bases and 7 bases, with 21 bases remaining between them. This specimen belongs to a study of T-cell memory formation after mild COVID-19. Sequences were obtained from PBMCs or a T cell subset sorted from them (not recorded which). This clonotype was sampled from a man aged 18 to 29 who had mild COVID-19 (a few samples of this study predate the infection). Cell type and time point are not known. The chain joins TRBV20-1 to TRBJ2-5; D is perhaps TRBD1 or TRBD2 (5 bases each). In DNA, the CDR3 is TGCAGTGCCGTCGGGACGTTCGGAGGATGGACCCAGTACTTC. Translated: CSAVGTFGGWTQYF.